One sample yielded the 32 T cell receptor beta chains listed below, sequenced in a study of technical replicates of blood from a few donors. Clones were read by immunoSEQ multiplex PCR, and TCRdb kept only the in-frame ones, dropping some. The sample lists around 60,000 clones; 80% to 95% were seen once. Sequenced input: PBMCs. The receptor source for this set is a human donor in good health. Some clones in this sample may be carry-over from other donors' samples.

V usage is TRBV7-7 and J usage is TRBJ2-5; D remains unclear. The V and J ends lost 8 bases and 4 bases respectively, with 11 bases between them. Germline V gives CDR1 SSHAT, CDR2 FNYEAQ (reference sequence). The CDR3 is 12 amino acids. CDR3 sequence reads: CASGSKRETQYF. The CDR3 coding sequence is TGTGCCAGCGGTAGTAAACGAGAGACCCAGTACTTC.

The chain recombines TRBV10-1 with TRBJ2-7; 8 bases are a match to TRBD2. The junction had 13 bases not matched to a gene; V was cut back by 4 bases and J by 2 bases. CDR3 size: 17 residues. Germline V gives CDR1 WNHNN, CDR2 SYGVQD (reference sequence). The CDR3 DNA reads as TGCGCCAGCAGTGTCCCCCCTCGGCGGGGGGCTCCCTACGAGCAGTACTTC. It specifies CASSVPPRRGAPYEQYF.

There are a few counts of this clone. V and J are TRBV19 and TRBJ2-7, with 7 positions matching TRBD2. V gave up 1 base and J gave up 6 bases; unmatched junction bases: 3. In germline, CDR1 is LNHDA, CDR2 SQIVND (reference sequence). The CDR3 loop spans 13 amino acids. The CDR3 sequence: CASSIGGGSEQYF. CDR3 DNA: TGTGCCAGTAGTATAGGCGGGGGTAGCGAGCAGTACTTC. Combining the CDR3 with reference TRBV19 and TRBJ2-7 gives the whole variable domain DGGITQSPKYLFRKEGQNVTLSCEQNLNHDAMYWYRQDPGQGLRLIYYSQIVNDFQKGDIAEGYSVSREKKESFPLTVTSAQKNPTAFYLCASSIGGGSEQYFGPGTRLTVT.

This sequence joins TRBV15 and TRBJ2-7; D is ambiguous. The CDR3 covers 12 residues. Germline assignment: CDR1 LNHNV and CDR2 YYDKDF (reference sequence). The V end was cut by 0 bases, the J end by 3 bases, with 3 bases between. CDR3 nucleotide sequence: TGTGCCACCAGCAGAGACCGCTACGAGCAGTACTTC. It codes for CATSRDRYEQYF. The full variable domain, in which reference TRBV15 and TRBJ2-7 provide the parts outside the CDR3, is DAMVIQNPRYQVTQFGKPVTLSCSQTLNHNVMYWYQQKSSQAPKLLFHYYDKDFNNEADTPDNFQSRRPNTSFCFLDIRSPGLGDTAMYLCATSRDRYEQYFGPGTRLTVT.

The genes are TRBV18 and TRBJ2-5; 8 bases agree with TRBD1. Germline-derived CDR1 and CDR2 are KGHSH and LQKENI. This CDR3 contains 15 residues. The V gene end was trimmed by 4 bases and the J gene end by 0 bases; junction bases not matched to a gene: 4. In nucleotides, the CDR3 is TGTGCCAGCTCACGTACAGGGGGACACCAAGAGACCCAGTACTTC. Translation gives CASSRTGGHQETQYF.

This chain's CDR3 is CASSSGTRLAEQFF. The CDR3 coding sequence is TGTGCCAGCAGTTCCGGGACTAGGTTGGCTGAGCAGTTCTTC. The chain joins TRBV2 to TRBJ2-1, with 8 positions matching TRBD2. The CDR3 has 14 amino acids. Trimming removed 5 bases from V and 9 bases from J; junction bases left unmatched: 9. CDR1 is SNHLY, CDR2 FYNNEI, per germline.

The chain has TRBV19 and TRBJ1-1, with D possibly being TRBD1 (5 bases). Between the trimmed V and J ends, which lost 5 bases and 2 bases, there was a span of 12 bases. CDR1 and CDR2 (germline): LNHDA, SQIVND (reference sequence). The CDR3 is 14 residues long. The chain's CDR3 is CASSHRQRNTEAFF. The CDR3 nucleotides are TGTGCCAGTAGTCACCGACAGAGAAACACTGAAGCTTTCTTT. Supplemented by reference TRBV19 and TRBJ1-1, the full variable domain reads DGGITQSPKYLFRKEGQNVTLSCEQNLNHDAMYWYRQDPGQGLRLIYYSQIVNDFQKGDIAEGYSVSREKKESFPLTVTSAQKNPTAFYLCASSHRQRNTEAFFGQGTRLTVV.

V gene TRBV20-1 combines with J gene TRBJ2-1, with D perhaps matching TRBD2 (6 bases). The V and J ends lost 5 bases and 8 bases respectively, with 10 bases between them. The CDR3 sequence is 11 residues long. Germline V gene lookup returns CDR1 DFQATT and CDR2 SNEGSKA (reference sequence). The CDR3 reads CSAETRDEQFF. The CDR3 coding sequence is TGCAGTGCTGAGACTAGGGATGAGCAGTTCTTC.

The J gene is TRBJ2-1, the V gene TRBV10-3; tentatively, D is TRBD2 (5 bases). Germline V gives CDR1 ENHRY, CDR2 SYGVKD. Trimming removed 4 bases at V and 2 bases at J, with 15 bases between. CDR3 length: 16 amino acids. The DNA for the CDR3 is TGTGCCATCAGTGGGTTCGTGGGAGAAACCTACAATGAGCAGTTCTTC. It yields the protein CAISGFVGETYNEQFF.

The sample holds one count of this clone. The CDR3 region is CASSGQGREQYF. CDR3 DNA sequence: TGTGCCAGCAGTGGGCAGGGCCGCGAGCAGTACTTC. The chain is built from TRBV6-1 and TRBJ2-7; TRBD1 is a possible D gene (5 bases). The V end was cut by 4 bases, the J end by 6 bases, with 10 bases between. CDR1 and CDR2 from the germline V gene are MNHNS and SASEGT. The CDR3 is made up of 12 amino acids.

Written as DNA, the CDR3 is TGTGCCAGCAGCCAAGATCTGGGAGAGGCTTCACCCCTCCACTTT. Its translation is CASSQDLGEASPLHF. The rearrangement links TRBV4-2 to TRBJ1-6; D remains unclear. The CDR3 length is 15 residues. V lost 0 bases, J lost 9 bases, and 12 bases lay in between. Per germline, CDR1 LGHNA and CDR2 YNFKEQ.

The chain has TRBV5-1 and TRBJ2-2; 12 nucleotides match TRBD2. Germline V gives CDR1 SGHRS, CDR2 YFSETQ. The CDR3 consists of 18 residues. J was trimmed by 2 bases and V by 0 bases; bases with no gene match: 5. CDR3: CASSLGLAGEINTGELFF. The CDR3, as DNA: TGCGCCAGCAGCTTGGGACTAGCGGGAGAAATTAACACCGGGGAGCTGTTTTTT.

V is TRBV5-1 and J is TRBJ2-2; 10 bases agree with TRBD2. The CDR3 runs 17 residues. Per germline, CDR1 SGHRS and CDR2 YFSETQ. V dropped 3 bases and J dropped 6; count of bases not matched to a gene: 11. Here the CDR3 DNA reads TGCGCCAGCAGCTCACCCCCTAGCGGGAGTAATGCCGGGGAGCTGTTTTTT. Translating it yields CASSSPPSGSNAGELFF.

The V call is TRBV4-1, the J call TRBJ2-1; 8 bases are a match to TRBD1. V shed 3 bases and J 4 bases; nucleotides not matched to a gene: 8. The germline V gene has CDR1 MGHRA and CDR2 YSYEKL. The CDR3 runs 16 residues. The CDR3 nucleotides are TGCGCCAGCAGCCAGGCCCGACAGGGGCAATACAATGAGCAGTTCTTC. As protein: CASSQARQGQYNEQFF.

J is TRBJ2-5 and V is TRBV18, with TRBD2 matching 15 bases. The CDR3 spans 16 residues. Germline trimming cut 5 bases from V and 5 bases from J; bases unmatched to any gene: 6. Germline V lookup: CDR1 KGHSH, CDR2 LQKENI. The CDR3 protein is CASSKGLAGGSETQYF. Written as DNA, the CDR3 is TGTGCCAGCTCAAAGGGACTAGCGGGAGGATCCGAGACCCAGTACTTC.

The chain is built from TRBV11-2 and TRBJ2-3; D might be TRBD1 (5 bases). CDR1 and CDR2 (germline): SGHAT, FQNNGV. The CDR3 consists of 14 residues. Trimming removed 3 bases from V and 4 bases from J, with 11 bases in between. The DNA for the CDR3 is TGTGCCAGCAGCTTCCGGCAGGGATCAGATACGCAGTATTTT. Translation gives CASSFRQGSDTQYF.

This clone was detected once. The genes are TRBV7-2 and TRBJ2-5, with 9 nucleotides matching TRBD2. Per germline, CDR1 SGHTA and CDR2 FQGNSA. J gave up 4 bases and V 2 bases, and 11 bases lay outside the gene matches. The CDR3 totals 17 residues. CDR3 bases: TGTGCCAGCAGCTTAAAAGCGGGGGGATTTTTTCCAGAGACCCAGTACTTC. The encoded protein is CASSLKAGGFFPETQYF.

The rearrangement joins TRBV20-1 to TRBJ2-1, with TRBD1 as a possible D gene (5 bases). V was pared by 4 bases and J by 13 bases, with 11 bases between. CDR1 and CDR2 (germline): DFQATT, SNEGSKA (reference sequence). This CDR3 is 10 amino acids long. CDR3 coding DNA: TGCAGTGCTAACCGACAGTTACAGTTCTTC. Translated, it gives CSANRQLQFF.

This clone has a single count. The same CDR3 is also encoded by other DNA sequences in this sample. V is TRBV7-3 and J is TRBJ2-3, with 14 bases identical to TRBD2. The CDR3 loop spans 16 amino acids. The trim removed 5 bases at V and 5 bases at J, leaving 6 bases unmatched. From germline, CDR1 is SGHTA and CDR2 FQGTGA. CDR3 residues: CASSPRLAGGLDTQYF. The CDR3 nucleotides are TGTGCCAGCAGCCCACGACTAGCGGGAGGGCTAGATACGCAGTATTTT. The whole variable domain, remainder taken from reference TRBV7-3 and TRBJ2-3, is GAGVSQTPSNKVTEKGKYVELRCDPISGHTALYWYRQSLGQGPEFLIYFQGTGAADDSGLPNDRFFAVRPEGSVSTLKIQRTERGDSAVYLCASSPRLAGGLDTQYFGPGTRLTVL.

CDR3 nucleotide sequence: TGCAGCGTCTTTACTCCTGCGGGGGAGCAGTACTTC. Encoded protein: CSVFTPAGEQYF. The chain combines TRBV29-1 with TRBJ2-7, with D possibly being TRBD2 (6 bases). Trimming removed 6 bases from V and 7 bases from J, with 16 bases in between. The CDR3 has 12 residues. CDR1 and CDR2 from the germline V gene are SQVTM and ANQGSEA.

This clone was counted a single time. The V call is TRBV12-5, the J call TRBJ2-7; 14 positions match TRBD2. CDR3 length: 15 residues. V was clipped by 4 bases and J by 3 bases; unmatched bases: 2. Per germline, CDR1 LGHNT and CDR2 FRNRAP. The DNA for the CDR3 is TGTGCTAGTGGTTGGGGGACTAGCGGGAGCTACGAGCAGTACTTC. Its protein product is CASGWGTSGSYEQYF.

This sequence joins TRBV5-6 and TRBJ2-3, with D perhaps TRBD2 (5 bases). CDR1 SGHDT and CDR2 YYEEEE come from the germline V gene. This CDR3 spans 16 amino acids. Trimming pared 4 bases from V and 0 bases from J, leaving 15 bases between. The CDR3 is CASSLRTVTSTDTQYF. The CDR3 DNA reads TGTGCCAGCAGCCTAAGGACTGTCACTAGCACAGATACGCAGTATTTT.

The J gene is TRBJ1-3, the V gene TRBV4-1; D unresolved. CDR3 length equals 15 residues. V gave up 4 bases and J gave up 3 bases, with 13 bases separating them. The germline gives CDR1 MGHRA, CDR2 YSYEKL. The chain's CDR3 is CASSPPQGGGNTIYF. The CDR3 DNA reads TGCGCCAGCAGCCCCCCCCAAGGAGGTGGAAACACCATATATTTT.

The chain has TRBV5-1 and TRBJ2-5; 7 bases line up with TRBD1. The CDR3 length is 14 residues. Losses at the gene ends were 0 bases for V and 5 bases for J; bases not matched to a gene: 4. CDR1 SGHRS and CDR2 YFSETQ come from the germline V gene. Written as DNA, the CDR3 is TGCGCCAGCAGCTTGGAAGGGGGCAGGGAGACCCAGTACTTC. Its protein is CASSLEGGRETQYF.

V usage is TRBV4-3 and J usage is TRBJ2-1; TRBD2 matches at 9 bases. V shed 0 bases and J 9 bases; nucleotides not matched to a gene: 9. Germline-derived CDR1 and CDR2 are LGHNA and YSLEER. This CDR3 region has 16 residues. The CDR3 DNA reads TGCGCCAGCAGCCAAGAAACTCGCGGGGGGGCCCCTGAGCAGTTCTTC. It codes for CASSQETRGGAPEQFF.

A remark on this clone: A junction boundary mismatches the germline segment, possibly from a read error. The rearrangement uses TRBV2 and TRBJ1-4, with unresolved D. Germline V gene sequence: CDR1 SNHLY, CDR2 FYNNEI. This CDR3 spans 14 amino acids. Here the CDR3 reads CVSTLSTSGEKLFF. The CDR3 coding sequence is TGTGTCAGCACCCTATCGACGTCAGGTGAAAAACTGTTTTTT. Full variable domain (missing parts from reference TRBV2 and TRBJ1-4): EPEVTQTPSHQVTQMGQEVILRCVPISNHLYFYWYRQILGQKVEFLVSFYNNEISEKSEIFDDQFSVERPDGSNFTLKIRSTKLEDSAMYFCVSTLSTSGEKLFFGSGTQLSVL.

This sequence joins TRBV9 and TRBJ1-6; TRBD1 matches at 7 bases. Losses at the gene ends were 3 bases for V and 6 bases for J; bases not matched to a gene: 9. CDR1 and CDR2 (germline): SGDLS, YYNGEE. The CDR3 extends over 16 amino acids. The CDR3 DNA reads TGTGCCAGCAGCGCCCCTACAGGGGATAGTAATTCACCCCTCCACTTT. Amino acid sequence: CASSAPTGDSNSPLHF.

The chain links TRBV7-2 to TRBJ2-2; 7 bases agree with TRBD1. CDR3 size: 21 residues. V lost 0 bases to trimming and J lost 5 bases; unmatched junction nucleotides: 21. Germline CDR1 and CDR2: SGHTA and FQGNSA. CDR3 nucleotides: TGTGCCAGCAGCTTAGCAAGACGGGACAGCGTACCCCTTATGAGAACCGGGGAGCTGTTTTTT. Protein sequence: CASSLARRDSVPLMRTGELFF.

The chain couples TRBV5-1 to TRBJ1-2; 9 bases fit TRBD1. CDR1 SGHRS and CDR2 YFSETQ come from the germline V gene. CDR3 length: 15 amino acids. V lost 4 bases to trimming and J lost 2 bases; unmatched junction nucleotides: 6. The CDR3 bases are TGCGCCAGCAGCGGGGGACAGGGTGCGAACTATGGCTACACCTTC. It codes for CASSGGQGANYGYTF.

The chain is built from TRBV1 and TRBJ2-1; the table calls TRBD1, which could not be checked here. TRBV1 is annotated as a pseudogene. The CDR3 is 16 residues long. CDR3 DNA: TGCACCAGCAGCCAAGATAGCCCGGGACAGGGGCCTGAGCAGTTCTTC. It encodes CTSSQDSPGQGPEQFF.

The chain has TRBV5-5 and TRBJ1-2; perhaps TRBD1 as D (6 bases). The CDR3 consists of 17 residues. CDR1 is SGHKS and CDR2 is YYEKEE in the germline V gene (reference sequence). The ends were cut back, 0 bases at V and 1 base at J, with 16 bases in the middle. The CDR3 region is CASSLATGPGFNYGYTF. As DNA, the CDR3 is TGTGCCAGCAGCTTGGCAACAGGGCCTGGTTTTAACTATGGCTACACCTTC.

V and J are TRBV7-3 and TRBJ2-1; D possibly corresponds to TRBD2 (5 bases). The CDR3 is made up of 15 amino acids. With 4 bases removed from V and 2 bases from J, the gap between germline ends came to 12 bases. Germline values: CDR1 SGHTA, CDR2 FQGTGA. The CDR3 bases are TGTGCCAGCAGCTACCGGGCGGGCCCCTACAATGAGCAGTTCTTC. Amino acid sequence: CASSYRAGPYNEQFF.